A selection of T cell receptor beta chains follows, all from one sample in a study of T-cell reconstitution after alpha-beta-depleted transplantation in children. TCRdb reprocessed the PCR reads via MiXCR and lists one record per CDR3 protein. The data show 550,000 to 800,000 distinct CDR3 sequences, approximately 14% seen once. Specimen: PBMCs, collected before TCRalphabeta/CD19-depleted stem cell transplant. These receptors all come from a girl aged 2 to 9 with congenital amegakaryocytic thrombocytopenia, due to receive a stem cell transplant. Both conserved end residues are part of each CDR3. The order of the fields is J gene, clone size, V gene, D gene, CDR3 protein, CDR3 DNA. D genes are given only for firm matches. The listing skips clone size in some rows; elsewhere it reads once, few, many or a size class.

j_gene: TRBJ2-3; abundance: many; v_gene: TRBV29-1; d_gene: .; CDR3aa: CSADPTPDTQYF; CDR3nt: TGCAGCGCCGACCCTACCCCAGATACGCAGTATTTT
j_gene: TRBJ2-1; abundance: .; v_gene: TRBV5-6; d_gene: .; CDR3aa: CASSRGGVSYNEQFF; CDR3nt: TGTGCCAGCAGCCGAGGGGGAGTGTCCTACAATGAGCAGTTCTTC
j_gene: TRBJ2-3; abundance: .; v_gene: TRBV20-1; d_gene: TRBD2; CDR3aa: CSANLAGTTDMQYF; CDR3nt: TGCAGTGCTAATCTAGCGGGCACCACAGATATGCAGTATTTT
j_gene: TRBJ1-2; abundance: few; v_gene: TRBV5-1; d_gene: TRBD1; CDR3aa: CASSLAYAGQGHYGYTF; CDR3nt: TGCGCCAGCAGCTTGGCGTACGCGGGACAGGGACACTATGGCTACACCTTC
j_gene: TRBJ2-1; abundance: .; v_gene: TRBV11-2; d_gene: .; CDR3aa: CASSVNRVSYNEQFF; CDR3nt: TGTGCCAGCAGCGTTAACCGGGTTTCCTACAATGAGCAGTTCTTC
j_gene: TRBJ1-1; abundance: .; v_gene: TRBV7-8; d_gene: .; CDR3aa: CASEQGQWNTEAFF; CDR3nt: TGTGCCAGCGAACAGGGCCAATGGAACACTGAAGCTTTCTTT
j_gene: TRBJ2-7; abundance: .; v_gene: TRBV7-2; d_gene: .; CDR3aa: CASSPRHSYEQYF; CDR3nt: TGTGCCAGCAGCCCGCGGCACTCCTACGAGCAGTACTTC
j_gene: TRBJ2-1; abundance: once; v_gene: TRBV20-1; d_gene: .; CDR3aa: CSAHLPRLGDSEQFF; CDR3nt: TGCAGTGCCCACTTACCGAGACTAGGGGATTCTGAGCAGTTCTTC
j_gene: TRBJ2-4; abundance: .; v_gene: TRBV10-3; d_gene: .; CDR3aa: CAISEDWTIENIQYF; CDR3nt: TGTGCCATCAGTGAGGATTGGACTATAGAAAACATTCAGTACTTC
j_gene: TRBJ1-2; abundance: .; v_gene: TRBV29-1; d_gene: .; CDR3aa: CSVEGEGGYTF; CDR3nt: TGCAGCGTTGAAGGGGAAGGAGGCTACACCTTC
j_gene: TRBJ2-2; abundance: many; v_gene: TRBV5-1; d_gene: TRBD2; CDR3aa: CASSLGTSGRTNTGELFF; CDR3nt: TGCGCCAGCAGCTTGGGGACTAGCGGGAGGACGAACACCGGGGAGCTGTTTTTT
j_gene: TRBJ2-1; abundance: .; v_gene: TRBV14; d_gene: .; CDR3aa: CASSHLQQIQYNEQFF; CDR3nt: TGTGCCAGCAGCCACCTACAACAGATTCAATACAATGAGCAGTTCTTC
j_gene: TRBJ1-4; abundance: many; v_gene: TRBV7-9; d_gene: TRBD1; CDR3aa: CASSSGQGGEKLFF; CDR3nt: TGTGCCAGCAGCTCGGGACAGGGAGGTGAAAAACTGTTTTTT
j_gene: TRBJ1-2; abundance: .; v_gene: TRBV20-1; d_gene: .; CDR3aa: CSGGYGYTF; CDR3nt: TGCAGTGGGGGGTATGGCTACACCTTC
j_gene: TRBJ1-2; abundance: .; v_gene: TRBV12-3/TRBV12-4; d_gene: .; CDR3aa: CASSFAGLPYGYTF; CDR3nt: TGTGCCAGCAGTTTTGCAGGACTCCCCTATGGCTACACCTTC
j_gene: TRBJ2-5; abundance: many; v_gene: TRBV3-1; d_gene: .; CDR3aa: CASSQDLAWSVRYQETQYF; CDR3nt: TGTGCCAGCAGCCAAGATTTAGCTTGGAGCGTCCGGTACCAAGAGACCCAGTACTTC
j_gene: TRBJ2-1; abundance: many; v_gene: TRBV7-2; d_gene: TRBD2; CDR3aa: CASRNRTSGSLEQFF; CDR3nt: TGTGCCAGCAGAAATAGGACTAGCGGGAGTCTTGAGCAGTTCTTC
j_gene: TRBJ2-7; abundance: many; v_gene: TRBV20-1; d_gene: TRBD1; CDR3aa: CSARKGTVRNEQYF; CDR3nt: TGCAGTGCTAGAAAGGGGACAGTAAGAAACGAGCAGTACTTC
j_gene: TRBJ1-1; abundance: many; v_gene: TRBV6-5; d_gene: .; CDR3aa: CASSLQGWGNTEAFF; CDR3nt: TGTGCCAGCAGTCTGCAGGGCTGGGGTAACACTGAAGCTTTCTTT
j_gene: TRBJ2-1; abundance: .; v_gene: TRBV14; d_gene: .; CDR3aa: CASSQASPWDEQFF; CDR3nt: TGTGCCAGCAGCCAAGCTAGCCCGTGGGATGAGCAGTTCTTC
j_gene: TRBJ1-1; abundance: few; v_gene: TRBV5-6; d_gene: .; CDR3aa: CASSLARVPMGTEAFF; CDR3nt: TGTGCCAGCAGCTTGGCCAGGGTACCGATGGGCACTGAAGCTTTCTTT
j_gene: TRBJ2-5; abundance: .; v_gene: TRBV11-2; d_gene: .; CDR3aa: CASSLDPNPDETQYF; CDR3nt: TGTGCCAGCAGCTTAGATCCGAACCCGGATGAGACCCAGTACTTC
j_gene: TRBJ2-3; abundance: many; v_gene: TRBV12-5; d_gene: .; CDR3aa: CASGLVIRTYTDTQYF; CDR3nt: TGTGCTAGTGGTTTGGTGATTAGGACTTACACAGATACGCAGTATTTT
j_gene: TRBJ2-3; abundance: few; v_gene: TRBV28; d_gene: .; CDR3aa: CASIPPLGTDTQYF; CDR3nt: TGTGCCAGCATTCCCCCGCTCGGGACAGATACGCAGTATTTT
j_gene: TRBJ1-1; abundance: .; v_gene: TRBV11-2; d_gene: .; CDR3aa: CASSLAGEYTEAFF; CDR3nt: TGTGCCAGCAGCTTAGCAGGGGAGTACACTGAAGCTTTCTTT
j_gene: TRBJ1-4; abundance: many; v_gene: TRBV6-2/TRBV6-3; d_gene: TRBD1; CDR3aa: CASSYDDRGEKLFF; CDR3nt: TGTGCCAGCAGTTACGACGACAGGGGTGAAAAACTGTTTTTT
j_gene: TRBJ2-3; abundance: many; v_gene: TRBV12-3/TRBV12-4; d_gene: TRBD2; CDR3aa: CASSLGSGLAGDLPPYTQYF; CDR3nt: TGTGCCAGCAGTTTAGGTTCAGGACTAGCGGGGGACTTACCCCCGTATACGCAGTATTTT
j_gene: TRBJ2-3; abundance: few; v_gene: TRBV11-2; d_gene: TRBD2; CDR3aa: CASSSLIAGGPGMATQYF; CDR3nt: TGTGCCAGCAGCTCCTTAATAGCGGGAGGGCCTGGGATGGCTACGCAGTATTTT
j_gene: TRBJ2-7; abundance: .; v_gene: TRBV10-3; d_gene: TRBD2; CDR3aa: CAITNRLAGGSYEQYF; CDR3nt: TGTGCCATCACCAACCGACTAGCGGGAGGCTCCTACGAGCAGTACTTC
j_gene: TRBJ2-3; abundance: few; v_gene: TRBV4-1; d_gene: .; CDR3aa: CASSQHGQATDTQYF; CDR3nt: TGCGCCAGCAGCCAGCACGGGCAAGCCACAGATACGCAGTATTTT
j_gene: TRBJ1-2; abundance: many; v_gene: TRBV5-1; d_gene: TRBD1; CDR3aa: CASSPYIGQANYGYTF; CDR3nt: TGCGCCAGCAGCCCGTATATCGGACAGGCTAACTATGGCTACACCTTC
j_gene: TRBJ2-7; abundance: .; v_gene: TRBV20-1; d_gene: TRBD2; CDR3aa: CSAPRLGLANGVQYF; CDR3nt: TGCAGTGCTCCCCGCCTAGGACTAGCTAACGGAGTGCAGTACTTC
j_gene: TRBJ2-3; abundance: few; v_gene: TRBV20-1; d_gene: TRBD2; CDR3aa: CSAPGMVVAGGPGMGTDTQYF; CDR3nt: TGCAGTGCTCCTGGGATGGTAGTAGCGGGAGGGCCCGGTATGGGCACAGATACGCAGTATTTT
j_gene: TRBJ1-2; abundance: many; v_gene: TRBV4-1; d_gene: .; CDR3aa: CASSIRGGGNYGYTF; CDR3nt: TGCGCCAGCAGCATTCGAGGTGGGGGAAACTATGGCTACACCTTC
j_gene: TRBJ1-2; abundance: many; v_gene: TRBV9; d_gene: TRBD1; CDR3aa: CASSVEGTGVANYGYTF; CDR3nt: TGTGCCAGCAGCGTAGAAGGGACAGGAGTAGCTAACTATGGCTACACCTTC
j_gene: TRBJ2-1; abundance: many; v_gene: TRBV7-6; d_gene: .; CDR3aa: CASEDSSYNEQFF; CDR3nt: TGTGCCAGCGAGGACAGCTCCTACAATGAGCAGTTCTTC
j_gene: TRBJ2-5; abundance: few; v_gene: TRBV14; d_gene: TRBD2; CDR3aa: CASSQDILASSLETQYF; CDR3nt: TGTGCCAGCAGCCAAGATATACTAGCGTCTTCACTAGAGACCCAGTACTTC
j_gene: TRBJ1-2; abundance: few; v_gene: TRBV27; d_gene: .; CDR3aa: CASRRTEALAGYTF; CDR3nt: TGTGCCAGCAGACGGACGGAAGCTTTGGCTGGCTACACCTTC
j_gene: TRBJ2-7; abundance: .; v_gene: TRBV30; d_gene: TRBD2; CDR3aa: CAWSVSGGGNEQYF; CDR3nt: TGTGCCTGGAGTGTTTCGGGAGGAGGGAACGAGCAGTACTTC
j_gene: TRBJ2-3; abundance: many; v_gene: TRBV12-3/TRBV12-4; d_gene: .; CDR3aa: CASSFRRTDTQYF; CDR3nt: TGTGCCAGCAGTTTTCGGAGGACAGATACGCAGTATTTT
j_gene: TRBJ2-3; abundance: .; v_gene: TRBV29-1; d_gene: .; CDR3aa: CSVEDFQGGTDTQYF; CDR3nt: TGCAGCGTTGAAGACTTCCAAGGAGGCACAGATACGCAGTATTTT
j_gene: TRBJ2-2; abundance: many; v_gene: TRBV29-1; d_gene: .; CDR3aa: CSATPIDTGELFF; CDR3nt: TGCAGCGCAACCCCAATAGACACCGGGGAGCTGTTTTTT
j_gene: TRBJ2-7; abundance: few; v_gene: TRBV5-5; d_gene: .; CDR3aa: CASSLETDSYEQYF; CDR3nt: TGTGCCAGCAGCTTGGAAACGGATTCCTACGAGCAGTACTTC
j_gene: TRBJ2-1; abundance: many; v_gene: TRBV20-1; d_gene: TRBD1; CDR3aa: CSARTGSSYNEQFF; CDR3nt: TGCAGTGCAAGGACAGGGAGCTCCTACAATGAGCAGTTCTTC
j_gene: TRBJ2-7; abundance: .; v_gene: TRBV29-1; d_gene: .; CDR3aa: CSVEKGFGEQYF; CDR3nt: TGCAGCGTTGAGAAGGGGTTCGGCGAGCAGTACTTC
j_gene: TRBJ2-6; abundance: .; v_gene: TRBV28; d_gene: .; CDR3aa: CASSLPPGDTSPGANVLTF; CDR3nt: TGTGCCAGCAGTTTACCCCCAGGGGACACGTCCCCTGGGGCCAACGTCCTGACTTTC
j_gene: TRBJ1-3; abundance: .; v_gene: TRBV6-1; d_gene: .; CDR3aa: CASSEGGTHGNTIYF; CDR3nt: TGTGCCAGCAGTGAAGGTGGGACACATGGAAACACCATATATTTT
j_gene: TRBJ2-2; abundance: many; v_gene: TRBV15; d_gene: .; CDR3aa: CATSEVPGELFF; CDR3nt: TGTGCCACCAGCGAGGTGCCCGGGGAGCTGTTTTTT
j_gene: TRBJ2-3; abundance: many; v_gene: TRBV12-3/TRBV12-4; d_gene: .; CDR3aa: CASATRVAGLRGADTQYF; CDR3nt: TGTGCCAGCGCCACGAGAGTGGCGGGATTGAGGGGCGCAGATACGCAGTATTTT
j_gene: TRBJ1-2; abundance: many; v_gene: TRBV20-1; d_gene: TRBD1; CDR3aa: CSARPRTGGYTYGYTF; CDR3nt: TGCAGTGCTAGACCCCGGACAGGGGGCTACACCTATGGCTACACCTTC
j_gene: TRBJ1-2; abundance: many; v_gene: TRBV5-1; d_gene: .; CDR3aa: CASSPGPAANYGYTF; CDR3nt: TGCGCCAGCAGCCCTGGGCCTGCAGCTAACTATGGCTACACCTTC
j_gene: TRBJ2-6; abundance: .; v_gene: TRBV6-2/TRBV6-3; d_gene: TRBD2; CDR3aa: CASSSHLAGLNVLTF; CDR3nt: TGTGCCAGCAGTTCCCACTTAGCGGGACTCAACGTCCTGACTTTC
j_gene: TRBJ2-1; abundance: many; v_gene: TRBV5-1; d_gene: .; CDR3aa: CASSLVRSRSYNEQFF; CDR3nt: TGCGCCAGCAGCTTGGTACGTAGCCGCTCCTACAATGAGCAGTTCTTC
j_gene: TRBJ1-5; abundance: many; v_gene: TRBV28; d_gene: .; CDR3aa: CASRATNQPQHF; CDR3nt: TGTGCCAGCAGAGCGACTAATCAGCCCCAGCATTTT
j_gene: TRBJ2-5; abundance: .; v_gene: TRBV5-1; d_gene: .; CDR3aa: CASSARDLRETQYF; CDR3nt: TGCGCCAGCAGCGCCCGGGACCTTCGGGAGACCCAGTACTTC
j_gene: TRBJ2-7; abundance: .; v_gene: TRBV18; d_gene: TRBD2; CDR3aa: CASSPGSGRPNEQYF; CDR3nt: TGTGCCAGCTCACCGGGTAGCGGGAGGCCCAACGAGCAGTACTTC
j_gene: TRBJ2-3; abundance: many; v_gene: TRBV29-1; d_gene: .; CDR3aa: CSALDSTDTQYF; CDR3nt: TGCAGCGCGCTGGACAGCACAGATACGCAGTATTTT
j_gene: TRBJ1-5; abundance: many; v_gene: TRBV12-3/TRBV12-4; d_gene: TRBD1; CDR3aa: CASSLQGGNQPQHF; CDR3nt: TGTGCCAGCAGTCTACAGGGGGGCAATCAGCCCCAGCATTTT